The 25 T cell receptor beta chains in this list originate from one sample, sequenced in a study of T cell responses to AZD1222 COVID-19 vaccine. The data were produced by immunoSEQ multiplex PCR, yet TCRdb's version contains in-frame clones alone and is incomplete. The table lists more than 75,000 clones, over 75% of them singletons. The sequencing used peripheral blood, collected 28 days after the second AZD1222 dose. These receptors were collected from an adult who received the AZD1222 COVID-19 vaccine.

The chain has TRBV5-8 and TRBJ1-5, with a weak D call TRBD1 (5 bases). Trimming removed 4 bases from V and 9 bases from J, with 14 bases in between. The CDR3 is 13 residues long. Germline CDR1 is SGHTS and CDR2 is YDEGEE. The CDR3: CASSLTGKGPQHF. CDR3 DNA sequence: TGTGCCAGCAGCCTAACAGGCAAAGGGCCCCAGCATTTT.

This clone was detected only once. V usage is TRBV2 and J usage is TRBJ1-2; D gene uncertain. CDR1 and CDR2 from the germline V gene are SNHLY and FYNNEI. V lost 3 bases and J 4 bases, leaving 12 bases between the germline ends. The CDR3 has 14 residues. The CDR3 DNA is TGTGCCAGCAGTGATGCCTTAACAGTCTATGGCTACACCTTC. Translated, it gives CASSDALTVYGYTF.

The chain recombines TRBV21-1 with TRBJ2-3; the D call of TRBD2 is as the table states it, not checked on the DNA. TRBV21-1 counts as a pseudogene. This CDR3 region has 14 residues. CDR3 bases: TGTGCCAGCAGCATGAAGACTAGCGGAGATACGCAGTATTTT. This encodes CASSMKTSGDTQYF.

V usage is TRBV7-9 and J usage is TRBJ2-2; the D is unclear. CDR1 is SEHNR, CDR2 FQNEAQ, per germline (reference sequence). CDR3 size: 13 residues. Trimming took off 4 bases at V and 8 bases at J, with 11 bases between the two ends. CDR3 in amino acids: CASSSTSPGELFF. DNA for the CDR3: TGTGCCAGCAGCTCTACAAGTCCGGGGGAGCTGTTTTTT.

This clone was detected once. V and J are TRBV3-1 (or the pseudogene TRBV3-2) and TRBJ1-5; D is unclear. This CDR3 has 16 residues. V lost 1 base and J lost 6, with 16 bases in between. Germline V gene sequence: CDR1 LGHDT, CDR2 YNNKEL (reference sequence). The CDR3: CASSQGLRGVFQPQHF. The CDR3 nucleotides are TGTGCCAGCAGCCAAGGGTTACGGGGAGTATTTCAGCCCCAGCATTTT.

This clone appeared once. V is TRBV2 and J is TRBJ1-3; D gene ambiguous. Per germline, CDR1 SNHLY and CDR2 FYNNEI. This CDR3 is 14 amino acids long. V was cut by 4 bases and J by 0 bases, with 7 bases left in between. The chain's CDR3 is CASSVASSGNTIYF. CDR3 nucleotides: TGTGCCAGCAGTGTGGCTTCCTCTGGAAACACCATATATTTT.

For the CDR3, the DNA is TGCGCCAGCAGCCAAGATCGGGTCTTCCGGCAGGCAACTAATGAAAAACTGTTTTTT. The encoded protein is CASSQDRVFRQATNEKLFF. The chain is built from TRBV4-1 and TRBJ1-4; no reliable D call. The CDR3 is made up of 19 amino acids. Germline V gene sequence: CDR1 MGHRA, CDR2 YSYEKL. Trimming pared 0 bases from V and 0 bases from J, leaving 17 bases between.

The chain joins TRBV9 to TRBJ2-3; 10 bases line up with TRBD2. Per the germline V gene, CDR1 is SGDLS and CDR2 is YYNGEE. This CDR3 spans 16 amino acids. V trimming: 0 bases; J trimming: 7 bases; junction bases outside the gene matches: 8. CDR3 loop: CASSVDLSGGEHTQYF. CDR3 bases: TGTGCCAGCAGCGTAGATCTAAGCGGGGGGGAGCATACGCAGTATTTT.

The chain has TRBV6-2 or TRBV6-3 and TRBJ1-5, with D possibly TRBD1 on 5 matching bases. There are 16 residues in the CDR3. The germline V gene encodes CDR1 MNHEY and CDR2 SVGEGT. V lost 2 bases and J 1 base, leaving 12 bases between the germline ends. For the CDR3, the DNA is TGTGCCAGCAGTTACGTTCCAGGGTGGAGCAATCAGCCCCAGCATTTT. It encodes CASSYVPGWSNQPQHF.

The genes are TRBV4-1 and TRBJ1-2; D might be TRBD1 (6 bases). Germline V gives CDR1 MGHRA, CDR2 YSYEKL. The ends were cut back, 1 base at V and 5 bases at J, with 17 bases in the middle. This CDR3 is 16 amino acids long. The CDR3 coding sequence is TGCGCCAGCAGCCAAGCGTTTGGACAGTTGTCTTATGGCTACACCTTC. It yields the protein CASSQAFGQLSYGYTF.

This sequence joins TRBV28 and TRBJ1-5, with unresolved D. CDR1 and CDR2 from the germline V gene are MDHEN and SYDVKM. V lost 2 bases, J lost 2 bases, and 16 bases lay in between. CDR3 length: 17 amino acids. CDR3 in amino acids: CASSLKRRETRNQPQHF. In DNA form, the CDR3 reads TGTGCCAGCAGTTTAAAAAGGAGGGAAACTCGCAATCAGCCCCAGCATTTT.

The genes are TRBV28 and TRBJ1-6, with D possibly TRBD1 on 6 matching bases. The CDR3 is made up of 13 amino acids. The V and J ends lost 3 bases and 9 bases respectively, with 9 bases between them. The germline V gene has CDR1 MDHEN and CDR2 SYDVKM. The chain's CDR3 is CASSLPGASPLHF. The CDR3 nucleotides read TGTGCCAGCAGTTTGCCAGGGGCTTCACCCCTCCACTTT.

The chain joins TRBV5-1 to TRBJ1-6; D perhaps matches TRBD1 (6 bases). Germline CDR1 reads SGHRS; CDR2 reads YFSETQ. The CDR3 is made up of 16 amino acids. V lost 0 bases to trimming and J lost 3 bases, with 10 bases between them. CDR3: CASSLAGARYNSPLHF. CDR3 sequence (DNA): TGCGCCAGCAGCTTGGCGGGGGCTCGCTATAATTCACCCCTCCACTTT. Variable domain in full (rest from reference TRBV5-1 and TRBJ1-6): KAGVTQTPRYLIKTRGQQVTLSCSPISGHRSVSWYQQTPGQGLQFLFEYFSETQRNKGNFPGRFSGRQFSNSRSEMNVSTLELGDSALYLCASSLAGARYNSPLHFGNGTRLTVT.

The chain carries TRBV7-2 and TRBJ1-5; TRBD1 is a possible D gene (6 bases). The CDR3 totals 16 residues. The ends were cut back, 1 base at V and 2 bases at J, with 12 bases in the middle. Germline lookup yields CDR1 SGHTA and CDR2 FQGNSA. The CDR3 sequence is CASSLGRKGGNQPQHF. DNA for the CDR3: TGTGCCAGCAGCTTAGGGCGGAAGGGGGGCAATCAGCCCCAGCATTTT.

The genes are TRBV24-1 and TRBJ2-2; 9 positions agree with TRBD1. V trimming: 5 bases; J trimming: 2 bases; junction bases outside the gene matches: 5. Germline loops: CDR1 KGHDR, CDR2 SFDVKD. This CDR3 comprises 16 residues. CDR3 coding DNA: TGTGCCACCAGTGTATCGGGACAGGGCAACACCGGGGAGCTGTTTTTT. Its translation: CATSVSGQGNTGELFF.

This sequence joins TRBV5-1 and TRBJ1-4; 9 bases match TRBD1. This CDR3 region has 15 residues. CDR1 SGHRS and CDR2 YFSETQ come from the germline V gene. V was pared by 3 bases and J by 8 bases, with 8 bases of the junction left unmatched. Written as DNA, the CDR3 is TGCGCCAGCAGCTCCGGACAGGGGCGGAGGGAAAAACTGTTTTTT. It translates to CASSSGQGRREKLFF.

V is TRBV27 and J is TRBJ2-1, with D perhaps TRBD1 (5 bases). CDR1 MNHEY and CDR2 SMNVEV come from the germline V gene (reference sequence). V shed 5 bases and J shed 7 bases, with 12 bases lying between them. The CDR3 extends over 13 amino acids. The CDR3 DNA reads TGTGCCAGCAGTGCCCAGGGTGGGAATGAGCAGTTCTTC. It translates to CASSAQGGNEQFF.

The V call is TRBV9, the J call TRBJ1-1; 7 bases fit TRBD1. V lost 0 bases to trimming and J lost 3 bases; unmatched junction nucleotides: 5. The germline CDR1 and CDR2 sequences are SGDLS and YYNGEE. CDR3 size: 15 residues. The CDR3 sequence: CASSVGNRGYTEAFF. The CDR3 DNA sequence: TGTGCCAGCAGCGTAGGGAACAGGGGTTACACTGAAGCTTTCTTT.

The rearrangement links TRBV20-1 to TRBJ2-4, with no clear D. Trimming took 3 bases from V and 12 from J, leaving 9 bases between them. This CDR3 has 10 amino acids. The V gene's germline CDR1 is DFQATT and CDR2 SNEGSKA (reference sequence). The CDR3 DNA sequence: TGCAGTGCTAGTTCTGGGAATCAGTACTTC. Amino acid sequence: CSASSGNQYF.

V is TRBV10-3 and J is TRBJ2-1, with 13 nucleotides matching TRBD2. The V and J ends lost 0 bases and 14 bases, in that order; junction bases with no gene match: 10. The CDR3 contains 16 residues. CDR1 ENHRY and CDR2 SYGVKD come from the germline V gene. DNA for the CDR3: TGTGCCATCAGTGAGTCCGGACTAGCGGGGGCCCAAGGTGAGTTCTTC. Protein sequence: CAISESGLAGAQGEFF.

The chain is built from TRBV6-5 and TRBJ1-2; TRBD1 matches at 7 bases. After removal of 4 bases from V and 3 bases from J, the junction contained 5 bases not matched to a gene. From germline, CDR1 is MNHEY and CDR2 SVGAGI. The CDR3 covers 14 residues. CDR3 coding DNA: TGTGCCAGCAGTTCCACAGGGGCCTACTATGGCTACACCTTC. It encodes CASSSTGAYYGYTF.

This CDR3 is CASSINSGAGELFF. The DNA for the CDR3 is TGTGCCAGTAGTATTAACTCCGGGGCCGGGGAGCTGTTTTTT. V and J are TRBV19 and TRBJ2-2; possibly TRBD2 for D (5 bases). CDR1 is LNHDA, CDR2 SQIVND, per germline (reference sequence). CDR3 length: 14 amino acids. Trimming took off 3 bases at V and 6 bases at J, with 11 bases between the two ends.

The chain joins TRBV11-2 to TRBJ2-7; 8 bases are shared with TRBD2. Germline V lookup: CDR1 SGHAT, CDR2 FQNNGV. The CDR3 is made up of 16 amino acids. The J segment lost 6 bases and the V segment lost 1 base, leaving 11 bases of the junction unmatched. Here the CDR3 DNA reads TGTGCCAGCAGCTTAGCGGGGGGACTAGTCTGGCGCGAGCAGTACTTC. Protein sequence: CASSLAGGLVWREQYF.

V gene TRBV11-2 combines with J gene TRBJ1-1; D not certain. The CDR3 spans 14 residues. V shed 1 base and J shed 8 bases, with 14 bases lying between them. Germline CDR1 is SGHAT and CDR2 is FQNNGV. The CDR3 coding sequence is TGTGCCAGCAGCTTAGGAATGGGAATGGCCGAAGCTTTCTTT. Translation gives CASSLGMGMAEAFF.

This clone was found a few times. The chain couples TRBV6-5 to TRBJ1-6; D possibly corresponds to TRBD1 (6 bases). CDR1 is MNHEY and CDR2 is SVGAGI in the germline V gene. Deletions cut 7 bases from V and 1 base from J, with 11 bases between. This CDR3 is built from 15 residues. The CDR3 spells CASTPDSSYNSPLHF. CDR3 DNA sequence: TGTGCCAGCACTCCGGACAGTTCCTATAATTCACCCCTCCACTTT.